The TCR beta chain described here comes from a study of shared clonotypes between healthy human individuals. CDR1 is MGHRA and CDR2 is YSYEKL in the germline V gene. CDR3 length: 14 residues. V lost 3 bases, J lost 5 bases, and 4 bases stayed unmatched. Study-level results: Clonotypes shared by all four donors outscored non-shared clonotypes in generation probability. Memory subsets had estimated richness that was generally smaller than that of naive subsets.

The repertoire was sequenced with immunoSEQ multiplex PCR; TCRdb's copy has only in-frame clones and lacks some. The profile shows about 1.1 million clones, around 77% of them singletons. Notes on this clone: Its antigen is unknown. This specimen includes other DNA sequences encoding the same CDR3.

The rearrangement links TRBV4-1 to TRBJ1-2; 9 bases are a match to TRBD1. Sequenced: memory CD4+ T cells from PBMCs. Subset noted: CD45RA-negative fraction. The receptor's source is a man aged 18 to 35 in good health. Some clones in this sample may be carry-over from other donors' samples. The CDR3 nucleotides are TGCGCCAGCAGCCAGGGGACAGGGACTTATGGCTACACCTTC. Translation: CASSQGTGTYGYTF.